This is a list of T cell receptor beta chains from one sample in a study of CD4+ T cells in melanoma. Assay used: immunoSEQ multiplex PCR; TCRdb lists only in-frame clones, some missing. The repertoire holds 50,000 to 60,000 clones, 55% to 75% seen once, with about 5.1% in the top ten. The sample comprised tumor tissue. These receptors came from a human donor with melanoma. The CDR3 runs from the conserved cysteine through the conserved F or W.

J gene: TRBJ2-7; V gene: TRBV7-6; CDR3 protein: CASSLQGASYEQYF
J gene: TRBJ2-7; V gene: TRBV5-3; CDR3 protein: CARSFDRGSSYEQYF
J gene: TRBJ1-5; V gene: TRBV13; CDR3 protein: CASSLNSEEGQPQHF
J gene: TRBJ2-1; V gene: TRBV6-5; CDR3 protein: CASSSGLVWDEQFF
J gene: TRBJ2-7; V gene: TRBV5-1; CDR3 protein: CASSWGDRGLNEQYF
J gene: TRBJ2-1; V gene: TRBV4-1; CDR3 protein: CASSLSGGPPNLLNEQFF
J gene: TRBJ2-2; V gene: TRBV2; CDR3 protein: CASSDLSVNTGELFF
J gene: TRBJ2-1; V gene: TRBV14; CDR3 protein: CASSQDLLAGGREQFF
J gene: TRBJ1-1; V gene: TRBV21-1; CDR3 protein: CASSSSTEAFF
J gene: TRBJ1-2; V gene: TRBV6-6; CDR3 protein: CASSYRVGVGYGYTF
J gene: TRBJ2-2; V gene: TRBV28; CDR3 protein: CASSSQGVFGELFF
J gene: TRBJ2-2; V gene: TRBV6-6; CDR3 protein: CASRSRDYSNTGELFF
J gene: TRBJ1-1; V gene: TRBV28; CDR3 protein: CASSLLPGAVYTEAFF
J gene: TRBJ1-1; V gene: TRBV5-4; CDR3 protein: CASSLEWTGESTEAFF
J gene: TRBJ2-5; V gene: TRBV7-6; CDR3 protein: CASSLGVAKETQYF
J gene: TRBJ1-2; V gene: TRBV7-2; CDR3 protein: CASSRQVGYTF
J gene: TRBJ2-2; V gene: TRBV7-9; CDR3 protein: CASSFSRSTGELFF
J gene: TRBJ2-6; V gene: TRBV6-1; CDR3 protein: CASSEFARHPTLANVLTF
J gene: TRBJ1-1; V gene: TRBV13; CDR3 protein: CASRRFAQNTEAFF
J gene: TRBJ1-1; V gene: TRBV4-1; CDR3 protein: CASSQDFRTGWNTEAFF
J gene: TRBJ1-2; V gene: TRBV30; CDR3 protein: CAWSDGTLLGYTF
J gene: TRBJ1-2; V gene: TRBV2; CDR3 protein: CASRGIRSAPNYGYTF
J gene: TRBJ1-2; V gene: TRBV7-6; CDR3 protein: CASSLGTGSGYTF
J gene: TRBJ2-7; V gene: TRBV9; CDR3 protein: CASSVADRGTYEQYF
J gene: TRBJ1-5; V gene: TRBV28; CDR3 protein: CASLRAVNQPQHF
J gene: TRBJ1-2; V gene: TRBV27; CDR3 protein: CASSLSGSGLYGYTF